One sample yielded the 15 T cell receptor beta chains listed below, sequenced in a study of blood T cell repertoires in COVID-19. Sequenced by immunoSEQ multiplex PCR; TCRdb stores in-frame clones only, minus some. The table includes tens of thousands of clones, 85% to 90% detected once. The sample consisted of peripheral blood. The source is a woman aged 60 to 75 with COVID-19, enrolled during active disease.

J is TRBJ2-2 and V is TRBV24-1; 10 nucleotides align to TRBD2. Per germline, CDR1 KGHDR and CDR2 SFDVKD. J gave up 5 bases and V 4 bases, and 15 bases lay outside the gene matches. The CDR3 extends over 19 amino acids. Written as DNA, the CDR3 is TGTGCCACCAGTGACCCTGGGGCTAGCGGGAGAATGAGGACCGGGGAGCTGTTTTTT. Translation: CATSDPGASGRMRTGELFF.

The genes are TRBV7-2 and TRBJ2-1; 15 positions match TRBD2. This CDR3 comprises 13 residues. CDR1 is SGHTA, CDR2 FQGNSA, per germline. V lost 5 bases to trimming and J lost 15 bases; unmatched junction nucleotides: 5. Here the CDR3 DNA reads TGTGCCAGCAGCACGGGACTAGCGGGGGGCTGGTTCTTC. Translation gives CASSTGLAGGWFF.

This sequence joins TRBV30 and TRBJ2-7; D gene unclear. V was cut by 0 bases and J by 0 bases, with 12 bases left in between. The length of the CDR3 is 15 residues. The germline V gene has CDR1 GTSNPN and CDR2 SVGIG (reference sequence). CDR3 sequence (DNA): TGTGCCTGGAGTGTACTCGATTCATTCTCCTACGAGCAGTACTTC. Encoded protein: CAWSVLDSFSYEQYF.

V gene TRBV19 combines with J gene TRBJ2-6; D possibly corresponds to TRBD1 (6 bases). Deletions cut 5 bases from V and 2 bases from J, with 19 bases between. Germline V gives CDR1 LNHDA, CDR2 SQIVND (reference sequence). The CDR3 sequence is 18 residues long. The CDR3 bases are TGTGCCAGTAGTGTCAGGGGCTCCCAGGAGGCTGGGGCCAACGTCCTGACTTTC. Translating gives CASSVRGSQEAGANVLTF. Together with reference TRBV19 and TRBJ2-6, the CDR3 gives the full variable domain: DGGITQSPKYLFRKEGQNVTLSCEQNLNHDAMYWYRQDPGQGLRLIYYSQIVNDFQKGDIAEGYSVSREKKESFPLTVTSAQKNPTAFYLCASSVRGSQEAGANVLTFGAGSRLTVL.

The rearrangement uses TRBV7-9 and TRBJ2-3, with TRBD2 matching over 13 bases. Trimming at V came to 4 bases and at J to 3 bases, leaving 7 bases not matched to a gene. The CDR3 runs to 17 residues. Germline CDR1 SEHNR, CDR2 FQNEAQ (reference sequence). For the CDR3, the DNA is TGTGCCAGCAGCTCCCAGGGGACTAGCGGGGCGACAGATACGCAGTATTTT. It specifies CASSSQGTSGATDTQYF.

Here the CDR3 DNA reads TGTGCCTGGGTTCCGGTCCGCCCCACCGGGGAGCTGTTTTTT. This codes for CAWVPVRPTGELFF. The chain employs TRBV30 and TRBJ2-2, with D unresolved. The germline V gene encodes CDR1 GTSNPN and CDR2 SVGIG (reference sequence). The V end was cut by 5 bases, the J end by 4 bases, with 14 bases between. CDR3 length: 14 residues.

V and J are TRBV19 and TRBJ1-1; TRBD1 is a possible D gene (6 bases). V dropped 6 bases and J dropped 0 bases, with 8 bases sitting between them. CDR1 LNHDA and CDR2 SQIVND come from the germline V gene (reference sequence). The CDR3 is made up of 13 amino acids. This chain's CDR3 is CASSRTVNTEAFF. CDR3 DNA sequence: TGTGCCAGTAGCCGGACAGTGAACACTGAAGCTTTCTTT. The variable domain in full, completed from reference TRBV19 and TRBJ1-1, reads DGGITQSPKYLFRKEGQNVTLSCEQNLNHDAMYWYRQDPGQGLRLIYYSQIVNDFQKGDIAEGYSVSREKKESFPLTVTSAQKNPTAFYLCASSRTVNTEAFFGQGTRLTVV.

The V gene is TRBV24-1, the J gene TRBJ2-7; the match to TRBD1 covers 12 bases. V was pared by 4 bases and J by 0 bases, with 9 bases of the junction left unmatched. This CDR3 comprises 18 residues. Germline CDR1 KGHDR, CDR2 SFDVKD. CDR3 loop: CATSDSGTGGITSYEQYF. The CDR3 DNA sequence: TGTGCCACCAGTGACTCAGGGACAGGGGGCATAACCTCCTACGAGCAGTACTTC.

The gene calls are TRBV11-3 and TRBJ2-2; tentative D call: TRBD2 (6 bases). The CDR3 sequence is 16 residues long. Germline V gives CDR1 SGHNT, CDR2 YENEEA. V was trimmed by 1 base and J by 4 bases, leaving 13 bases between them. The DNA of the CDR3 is TGTGCCAGCAGCTTAGGTGGAGGGCAGATCACCGGGGAGCTGTTTTTT. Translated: CASSLGGGQITGELFF. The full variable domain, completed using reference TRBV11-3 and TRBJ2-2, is EAGVVQSPRYKIIEKKQPVAFWCNPISGHNTLYWYLQNLGQGPELLIRYENEEAVDDSQLPKDRFSAERLKGVDSTLKIQPAELGDSAVYLCASSLGGGQITGELFFGEGSRLTVL.

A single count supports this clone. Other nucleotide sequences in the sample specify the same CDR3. CDR3 amino acids: CASSLGPSYGYTF. In nucleotides, the CDR3 is TGTGCCAGCAGTTTAGGGCCCAGCTATGGCTACACCTTC. The chain links TRBV27 to TRBJ1-2, with D unresolved. Trimming took off 2 bases at V and 4 bases at J, with 8 bases between the two ends. This CDR3 has 13 residues. Germline CDR1 is MNHEY and CDR2 is SMNVEV (reference sequence).

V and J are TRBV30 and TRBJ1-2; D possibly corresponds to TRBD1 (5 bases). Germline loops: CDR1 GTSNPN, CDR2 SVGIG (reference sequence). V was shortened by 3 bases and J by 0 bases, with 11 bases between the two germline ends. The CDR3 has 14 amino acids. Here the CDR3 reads CAWRLQGSNYGYTF. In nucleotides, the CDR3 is TGTGCCTGGAGGCTCCAGGGTTCTAACTATGGCTACACCTTC.

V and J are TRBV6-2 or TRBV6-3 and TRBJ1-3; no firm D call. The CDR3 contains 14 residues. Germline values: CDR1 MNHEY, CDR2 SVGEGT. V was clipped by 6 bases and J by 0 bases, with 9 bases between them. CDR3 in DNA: TGTGCCAGCAGCGCCGGGAGCTCTGGAAACACCATATATTTT. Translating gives CASSAGSSGNTIYF.

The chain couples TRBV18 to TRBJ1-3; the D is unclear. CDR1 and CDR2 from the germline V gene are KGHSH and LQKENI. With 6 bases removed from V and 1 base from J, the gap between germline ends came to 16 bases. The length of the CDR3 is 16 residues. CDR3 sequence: CASSAQRVVSGNTIYF. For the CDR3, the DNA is TGTGCCAGCTCCGCACAGAGAGTGGTTTCTGGAAACACCATATATTTT.

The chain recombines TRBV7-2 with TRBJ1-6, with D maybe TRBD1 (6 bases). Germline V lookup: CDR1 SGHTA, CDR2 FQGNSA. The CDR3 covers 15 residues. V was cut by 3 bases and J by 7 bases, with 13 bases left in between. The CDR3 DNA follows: TGTGCCAGCAGCTTCCGGGACACCTCAAATTCACCCCTCCACTTT. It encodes CASSFRDTSNSPLHF. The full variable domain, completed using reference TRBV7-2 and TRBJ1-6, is GAGVSQSPSNKVTEKGKDVELRCDPISGHTALYWYRQSLGQGLEFLIYFQGNSAPDKSGLPSDRFSAERTGGSVSTLTIQRTQQEDSAVYLCASSFRDTSNSPLHFGNGTRLTVT.

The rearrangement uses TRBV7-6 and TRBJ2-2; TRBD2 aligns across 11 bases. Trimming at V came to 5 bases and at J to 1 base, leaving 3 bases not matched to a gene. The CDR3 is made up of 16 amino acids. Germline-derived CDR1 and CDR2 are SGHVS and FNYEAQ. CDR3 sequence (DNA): TGTGCCAGCAGCCCCCTAGCGGGAGGGAACACCGGGGAGCTGTTTTTT. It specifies CASSPLAGGNTGELFF.